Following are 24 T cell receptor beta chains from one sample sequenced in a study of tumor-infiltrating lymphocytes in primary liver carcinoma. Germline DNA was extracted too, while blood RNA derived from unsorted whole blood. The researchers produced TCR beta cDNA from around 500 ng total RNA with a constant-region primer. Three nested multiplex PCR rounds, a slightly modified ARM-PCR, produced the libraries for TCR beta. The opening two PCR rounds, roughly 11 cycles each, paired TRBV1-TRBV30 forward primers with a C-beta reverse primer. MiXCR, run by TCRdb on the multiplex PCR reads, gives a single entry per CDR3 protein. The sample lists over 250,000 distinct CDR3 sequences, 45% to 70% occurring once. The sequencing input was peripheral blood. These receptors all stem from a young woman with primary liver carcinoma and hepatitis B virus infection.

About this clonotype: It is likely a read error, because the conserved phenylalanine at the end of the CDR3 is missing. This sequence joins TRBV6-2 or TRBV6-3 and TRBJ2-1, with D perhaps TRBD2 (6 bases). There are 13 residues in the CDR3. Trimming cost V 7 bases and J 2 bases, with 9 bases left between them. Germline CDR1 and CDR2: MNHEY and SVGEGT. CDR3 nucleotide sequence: TGTGCCAGCACTAGCGCGACCTACAATGAGCAGTTCCTC. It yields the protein CASTSATYNEQFL.

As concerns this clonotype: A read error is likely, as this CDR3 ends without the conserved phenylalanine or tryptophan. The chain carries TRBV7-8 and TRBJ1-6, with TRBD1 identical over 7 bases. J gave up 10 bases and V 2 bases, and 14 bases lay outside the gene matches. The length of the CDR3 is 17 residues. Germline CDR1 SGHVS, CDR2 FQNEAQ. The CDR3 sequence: CASSLNPTGSIVSPLHY. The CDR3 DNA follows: TGTGCCAGCAGCTTAAATCCGACAGGGTCGATTGTATCACCCCTCCACTAT.

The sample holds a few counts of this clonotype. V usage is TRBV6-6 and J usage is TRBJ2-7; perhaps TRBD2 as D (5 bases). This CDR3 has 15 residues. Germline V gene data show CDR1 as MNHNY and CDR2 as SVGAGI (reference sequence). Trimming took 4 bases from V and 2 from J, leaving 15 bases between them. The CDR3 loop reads CASSSRDQLAYEQYF. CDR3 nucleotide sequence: TGTGCCAGCAGTTCCCGGGATCAACTTGCCTACGAGCAGTACTTC.

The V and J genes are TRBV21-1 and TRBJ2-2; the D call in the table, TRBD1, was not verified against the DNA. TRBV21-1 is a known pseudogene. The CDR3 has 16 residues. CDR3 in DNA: TGTGCCAGCAGCAATAAGGCGGGGCCGAACACCGGGGAGCTGTTTTTT. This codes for CASSNKAGPNTGELFF.

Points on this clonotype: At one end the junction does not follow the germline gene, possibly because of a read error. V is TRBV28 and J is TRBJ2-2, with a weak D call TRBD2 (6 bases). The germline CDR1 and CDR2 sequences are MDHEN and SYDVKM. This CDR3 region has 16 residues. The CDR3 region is CASSANRGTTLGGLFF. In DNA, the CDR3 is TGTGCCAGCAGTGCCAACCGCGGGACCACCCTCGGGGGGCTGTTTTTT.

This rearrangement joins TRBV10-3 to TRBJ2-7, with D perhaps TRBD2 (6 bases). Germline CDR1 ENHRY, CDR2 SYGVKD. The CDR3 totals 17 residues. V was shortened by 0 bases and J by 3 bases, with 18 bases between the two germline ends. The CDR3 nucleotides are TGTGCCATCAGTGAGTCGACGGGCGGAGGGCTCTTCTACGAGCAGTACTTC. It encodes CAISESTGGGLFYEQYF.

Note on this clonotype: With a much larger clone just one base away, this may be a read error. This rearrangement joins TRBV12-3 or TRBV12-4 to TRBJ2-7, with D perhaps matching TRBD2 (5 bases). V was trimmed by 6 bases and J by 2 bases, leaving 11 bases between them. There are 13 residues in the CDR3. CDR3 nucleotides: TGTGCCAGCAGCCTCGGGAAGACCTACGAGCAGTACTTC. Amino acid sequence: CASSLGKTYEQYF.

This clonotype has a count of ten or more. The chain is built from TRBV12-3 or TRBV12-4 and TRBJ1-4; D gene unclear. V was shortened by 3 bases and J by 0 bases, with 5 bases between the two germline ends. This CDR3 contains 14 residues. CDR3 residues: CASSLRSTNEKLFF. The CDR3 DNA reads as TGTGCCAGCAGTTTGCGCTCAACTAATGAAAAACTGTTTTTT.

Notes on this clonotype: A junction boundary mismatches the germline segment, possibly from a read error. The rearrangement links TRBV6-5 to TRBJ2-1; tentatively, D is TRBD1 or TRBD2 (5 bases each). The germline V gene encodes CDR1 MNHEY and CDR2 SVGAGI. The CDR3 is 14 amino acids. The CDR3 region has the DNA TGTGCCAGGAGTTACGACGGGACGTACAATGAGCAGTTCTTC. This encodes CARSYDGTYNEQFF.

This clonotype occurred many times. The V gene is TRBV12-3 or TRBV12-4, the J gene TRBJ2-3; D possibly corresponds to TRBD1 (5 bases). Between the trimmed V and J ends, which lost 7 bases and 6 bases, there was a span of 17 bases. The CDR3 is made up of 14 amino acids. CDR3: CASTAGQGQDTQYF. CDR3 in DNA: TGTGCCAGCACCGCAGGCCAGGGTCAGGATACGCAGTATTTT.

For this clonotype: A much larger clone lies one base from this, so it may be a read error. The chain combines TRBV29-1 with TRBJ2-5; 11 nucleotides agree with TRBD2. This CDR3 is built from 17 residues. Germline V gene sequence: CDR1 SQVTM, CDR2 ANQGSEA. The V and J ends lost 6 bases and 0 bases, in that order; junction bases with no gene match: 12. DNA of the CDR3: TGCAGCGTAGGGATGACCGGGACTAGCGGATACCAAGAGACCCAGTACTTC. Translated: CSVGMTGTSGYQETQYF.

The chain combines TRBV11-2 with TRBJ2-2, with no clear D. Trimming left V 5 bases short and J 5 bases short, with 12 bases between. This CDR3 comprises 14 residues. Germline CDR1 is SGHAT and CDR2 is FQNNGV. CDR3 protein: CASSLTRRTGELFF. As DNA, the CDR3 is TGTGCCAGCAGCCTTACAAGGAGAACCGGGGAGCTGTTTTTT.

The chain's CDR3 is CASSSLSRAGQGNEQFF. Written as DNA, the CDR3 is TGTGCCAGCAGTTCTCTCTCCAGGGCGGGACAGGGAAATGAGCAGTTCTTC. V gene TRBV6-5 combines with J gene TRBJ2-1; the match to TRBD1 covers 9 bases. The CDR3 length is 17 residues. V dropped 4 bases and J dropped 7; count of bases not matched to a gene: 14. CDR1 and CDR2 from the germline V gene are MNHEY and SVGAGI.

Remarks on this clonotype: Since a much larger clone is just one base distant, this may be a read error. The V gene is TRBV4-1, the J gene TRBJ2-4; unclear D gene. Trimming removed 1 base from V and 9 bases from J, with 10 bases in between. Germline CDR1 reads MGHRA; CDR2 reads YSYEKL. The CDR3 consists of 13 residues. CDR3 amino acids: CASSQGVSFIQYF. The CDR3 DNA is TGCGCCAGCAGCCAAGGTGTTTCATTCATTCAGTACTTC.

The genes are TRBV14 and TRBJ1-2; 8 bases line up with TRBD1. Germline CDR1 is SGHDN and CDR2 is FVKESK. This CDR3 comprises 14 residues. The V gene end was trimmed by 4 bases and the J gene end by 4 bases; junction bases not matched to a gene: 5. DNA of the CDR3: TGTGCCAGCAGCCCTCGGACAGGGATCTATGGCTACACCTTC. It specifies CASSPRTGIYGYTF.

The CDR3 region is CASSRYGGVWELFF. The CDR3 DNA is TGCGCCAGCAGCCGATACGGGGGCGTCTGGGAGCTGTTTTTT. This chain joins TRBV5-1 and TRBJ2-2; TRBD1 or TRBD2 may be the D gene (6 bases each). CDR3 length: 14 residues. Germline lookup yields CDR1 SGHRS and CDR2 YFSETQ. Trimming left V 4 bases short and J 9 bases short, with 16 bases between.

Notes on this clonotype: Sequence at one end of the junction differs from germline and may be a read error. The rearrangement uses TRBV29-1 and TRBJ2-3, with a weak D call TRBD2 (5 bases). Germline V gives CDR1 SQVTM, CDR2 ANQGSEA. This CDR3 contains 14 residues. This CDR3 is CSVVLGLHTVTQYF. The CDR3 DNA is TGCAGCGTGGTCCTCGGACTGCACACAGTTACGCAGTATTTT.

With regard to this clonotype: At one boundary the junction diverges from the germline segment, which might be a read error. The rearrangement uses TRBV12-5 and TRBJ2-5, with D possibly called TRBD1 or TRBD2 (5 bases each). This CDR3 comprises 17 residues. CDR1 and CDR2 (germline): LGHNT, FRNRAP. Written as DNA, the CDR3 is TGTGCTAGTGGTTCTTGGTTCGGGACCCGGCGCCAAGAGACCCTGTACTTC. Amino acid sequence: CASGSWFGTRRQETLYF.

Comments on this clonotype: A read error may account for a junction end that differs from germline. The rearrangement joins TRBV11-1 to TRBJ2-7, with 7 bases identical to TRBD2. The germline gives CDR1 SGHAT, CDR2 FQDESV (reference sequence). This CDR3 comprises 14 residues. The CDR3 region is CASNPRLRGKEHYF. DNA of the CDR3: TGTGCCAGCAACCCACGACTGCGGGGGAAGGAGCACTACTTC.

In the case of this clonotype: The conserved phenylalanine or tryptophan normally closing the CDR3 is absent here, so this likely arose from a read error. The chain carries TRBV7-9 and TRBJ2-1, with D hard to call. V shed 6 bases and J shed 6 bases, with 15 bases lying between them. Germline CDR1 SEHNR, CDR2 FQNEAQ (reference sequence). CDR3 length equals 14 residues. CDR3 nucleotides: TGTGCCAGCAGGCCCACGGCGGCCATCAATGAGCAGTTCCTC. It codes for CASRPTAAINEQFL.

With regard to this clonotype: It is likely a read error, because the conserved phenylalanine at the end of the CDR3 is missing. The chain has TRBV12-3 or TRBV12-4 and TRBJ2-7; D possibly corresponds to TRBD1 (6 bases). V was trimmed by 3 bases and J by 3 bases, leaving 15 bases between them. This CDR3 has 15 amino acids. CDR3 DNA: TGTGCCAGCAGTTTCCCTAGGAGAGGGGGCTACGAGCAGTACCTC. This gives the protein CASSFPRRGGYEQYL.

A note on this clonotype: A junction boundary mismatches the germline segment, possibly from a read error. The CDR3 reads CASSSPHSRGEHYF. In nucleotides, the CDR3 is TGTGCCAGCAGCTCACCCCATAGCAGGGGCGAGCATTACTTC. The J gene is TRBJ2-7, the V gene TRBV11-2; D perhaps matches TRBD1 (6 bases). Per the germline V gene, CDR1 is SGHAT and CDR2 is FQNNGV. The CDR3 runs to 14 residues.

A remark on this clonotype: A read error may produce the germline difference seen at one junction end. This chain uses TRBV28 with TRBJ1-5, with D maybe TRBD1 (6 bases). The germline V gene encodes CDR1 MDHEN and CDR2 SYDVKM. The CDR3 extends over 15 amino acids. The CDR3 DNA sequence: TGTGCCAGCAGTTCCGGACAGTATGCTAATCGGCCCCAGCATTTT. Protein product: CASSSGQYANRPQHF.

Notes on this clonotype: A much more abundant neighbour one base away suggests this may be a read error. The CDR3 here is CSGRASTDTQCF. The CDR3 coding sequence is TGCAGCGGGCGTGCCAGCACAGATACGCAGTGTTTT. V gene TRBV29-1 combines with J gene TRBJ2-3; D gene uncertain. The CDR3 contains 12 residues. Germline V gene sequence: CDR1 SQVTM, CDR2 ANQGSEA.